This TCR beta chain comes out of a study of blood T cell repertoires in COVID-19. Study-wide background: PBMCs, B-cell-depleted T cells, or T cells were the source of the cDNA or gDNA that made up the material.

This clone has just a few counts. Generated by immunoSEQ multiplex PCR, the TCRdb table keeps only in-frame clones and is missing some. The sample has roughly 40,000 clones; 80% to 90% are singletons. Sequencing used peripheral blood. This clonotype was obtained from a woman between 65 and 79 years old with acute or convalescent COVID-19.

Written as DNA, the CDR3 is TGTGCCAGCAGTTCCGGGACAGGGATCCACGAGCAGTACGTC. It encodes CASSSGTGIHEQYV. The chain has TRBV28 and TRBJ2-7, with 9 bases identical to TRBD1. CDR3 size: 14 residues. CDR1 MDHEN and CDR2 SYDVKM come from the germline V gene. The ends lost 4 bases at V and 5 bases at J; junction bases unmatched: 6.